The 9 T cell receptor beta chains given below trace back to one sample, sequenced in a study of neurological immune-mediated disorders. TCRdb recomputed calls from the 5' RACE reads with MiXCR, one row per CDR3 protein. In the table there are 30,000 to 40,000 distinct CDR3 sequences, roughly 7% of which are singletons. Source material: PBMCs. The source of these receptors is a woman between 40 and 50 years old in good health.

This clonotype came up many times. This chain links TRBV7-2 with TRBJ2-3; D might be TRBD2 (6 bases). The CDR3 has 14 amino acids. The germline V and J ends were trimmed by 5 bases and 6 bases, with 15 bases remaining between them. Germline V gene sequence: CDR1 SGHTA, CDR2 FQGNSA. In nucleotides, the CDR3 is TGTGCCAGCAGCCCGAGGAGGACTACCGATACGCAGTATTTT. The encoded protein is CASSPRRTTDTQYF. The full variable domain, completed using reference TRBV7-2 and TRBJ2-3, is GAGVSQSPSNKVTEKGKDVELRCDPISGHTALYWYRQSLGQGLEFLIYFQGNSAPDKSGLPSDRFSAERTGGSVSTLTIQRTQQEDSAVYLCASSPRRTTDTQYFGPGTRLTVL.

This clonotype was observed at least ten times. The chain links TRBV7-3 to TRBJ1-1; weak D call: TRBD1 (5 bases). Germline V gives CDR1 SGHTA, CDR2 FQGTGA. Between the trimmed V and J ends, which lost 5 bases and 5 bases, there was a span of 15 bases. This CDR3 is 14 amino acids long. CDR3 region: CASSPGNLGTEAFF. CDR3 nucleotides: TGTGCCAGCAGCCCAGGGAATTTAGGGACTGAAGCTTTCTTT.

Many counts were recorded for this clonotype. This chain links TRBV29-1 with TRBJ2-7, with 7 bases lining up with TRBD2. The V and J ends lost 2 bases and 3 bases, in that order; junction bases with no gene match: 1. CDR1 SQVTM and CDR2 ANQGSEA come from the germline V gene. The CDR3 has 12 residues. CDR3 in amino acids: CSVESGGYEQYF. The CDR3 nucleotides read TGCAGCGTTGAATCGGGGGGCTACGAGCAGTACTTC.

This clonotype has only one observation. One end of the junction does not line up with germline, which may come from a read error. The V call is TRBV20-1, the J call TRBJ1-5; a weak D match, TRBD1 (6 bases). This CDR3 has 16 residues. Germline V gene lookup returns CDR1 DFQATT and CDR2 SNEGSKA (reference sequence). The DNA of the CDR3 is TGCAGTGCTCGGAGGGGGGGTCTTAATAGCAATCAGTCCCAGCATTTT. It encodes CSARRGGLNSNQSQHF.

This clonotype has at least ten counts. The chain joins TRBV6-5 to TRBJ2-3, with 8 bases fitting TRBD1. Germline loops: CDR1 MNHEY, CDR2 SVGAGI. Unmatched junction bases numbered 8, after V lost 5 bases and J lost 1 base. This CDR3 comprises 16 residues. CDR3 protein: CASSGSVTGGTDTQYF. CDR3 in DNA: TGTGCCAGCAGTGGGAGTGTGACAGGGGGCACAGATACGCAGTATTTT.

This clonotype has a count of ten or more. The chain recombines TRBV7-9 with TRBJ1-1; D remains ambiguous. The CDR3 loop spans 12 amino acids. CDR1 and CDR2 from the germline V gene are SEHNR and FQNEAQ (reference sequence). V was pared by 5 bases and J by 1 base, with 5 bases between. CDR3 in amino acids: CASSGPNTEAFF. CDR3 in DNA: TGTGCCAGCAGCGGACCGAACACTGAAGCTTTCTTT.

This clonotype was recorded a few times. The junction does not match germline at one end; this may be a read error. The rearrangement links TRBV7-8 to TRBJ1-1, with 7 bases identical to TRBD1. Germline V gene data show CDR1 as SGHVS and CDR2 as FQNEAQ. The CDR3 runs to 13 residues. CDR3 residues: CASSLDRGDEAFF. The CDR3 DNA follows: TGTGCCAGCAGCTTAGACAGGGGTGATGAAGCTTTTTTT.

This clonotype was observed at least ten times. The V and J genes are TRBV29-1 and TRBJ1-2, with D perhaps matching TRBD1 (5 bases). This CDR3 has 14 residues. Germline CDR1 reads SQVTM; CDR2 reads ANQGSEA. Trimming left V 0 bases short and J 0 bases short, with 8 bases between. The CDR3 is CSVEDVQANYGYTF. The CDR3 nucleotides read TGCAGCGTTGAAGATGTACAGGCTAACTATGGCTACACCTTC.

This clonotype was detected many times. This rearrangement joins TRBV5-5 to TRBJ2-7, with TRBD2 matching over 13 bases. Germline-derived CDR1 and CDR2 are SGHKS and YYEKEE (reference sequence). The CDR3 length is 15 residues. J was trimmed by 4 bases and V by 0 bases; bases with no gene match: 1. Written as DNA, the CDR3 is TGTGCCAGCAGCTTGGGACTAGCGGGAGGATACGAGCAGTACTTC. It specifies CASSLGLAGGYEQYF.